What follows describes a single T cell receptor beta chain. This sample is part of a study of CD8+ T cells in alopecia areata. Treatment in this sample: oral pan-JAK inhibitor, 5-10 mg twice daily. The V gene's germline CDR1 is SGHVS and CDR2 FQNEAQ. The CDR3 is made up of 15 amino acids. J lost 5 bases, V lost 6 bases, and 11 bases had no gene match. Extracted from the samples, RNA was reverse transcribed into cDNA to serve as the sequencing template. Sequenced by immunoSEQ multiplex PCR; TCRdb stores in-frame clones only, minus some. The sample has about 140,000 clones, around 50% seen once; the top ten hold more than 15%.

The sample in question was CD8+ T cells sorted from blood, obtained at week 4, from a patient treated with tofacitinib. The rearrangement links TRBV7-8 to TRBJ2-5; 8 bases line up with TRBD2. The TCR was taken from a human donor with alopecia areata. The CDR3 reads CASRTSGGGMETQYF. CDR3 sequence (DNA): TGTGCCAGCAGGACGTCCGGGGGGGGCATGGAGACCCAGTACTTC.